This T cell receptor beta chain was documented in a study of blood T cell repertoires in COVID-19. At the level of the study: Samples of COVID-19 (acute and convalescent) were obtained from the United States, Italy and Spain. The analysed material was cDNA or gDNA that came from T cells, B-cell-depleted T cells, or PBMCs.

In the source study's methods: Using reference gene primer amplification, nucleated cell counts were estimated. Profiling relied on immunoSEQ multiplex PCR, and the TCRdb table lists in-frame clones only, not all of them. V and J calls and clone size are copied from that table; D and trimming were computed from the DNA. Of roughly 100,000 clones listed, roughly 76% are singletons. The CDR3 has 14 amino acids. Germline assignment: CDR1 SGHRS and CDR2 YFSETQ. The V end was cut by 0 bases, the J end by 4 bases, with 10 bases between. The specimen sequenced was peripheral blood. The J gene is TRBJ1-1, the V gene TRBV5-1; D may be TRBD1 (6 bases). This receptor was taken from a woman aged 70-85 years with acute or convalescent COVID-19. The chain's CDR3 is CASSLGGGATEAFF. As DNA, the CDR3 is TGCGCCAGCAGCTTGGGAGGGGGGGCCACTGAAGCTTTCTTT.